This T cell receptor (beta chain) was documented in a study of post-analysis software for immune sequencing data. The wider study: Secondary progressive, relapsing-remitting and progressive-relapsing multiple sclerosis were among the included disease courses.

This clonotype appeared many times. Its antigen is as yet unknown. This CDR3 region has 18 residues. Trimming at V came to 6 bases and at J to 4 bases, leaving 16 bases not matched to a gene. Presence of unique molecular identifiers characterized the TCR beta cDNA libraries. A few hundred thousand cDNA molecules were obtained from about 1 to 10 million T cells. TCRdb re-called the PCR reads through MiXCR, storing one row per CDR3 protein. The table lists about 540,000 distinct CDR3 sequences, approximately 31% of them singletons. The study's findings and limits: Co-batched samples clustered tightly together by F measure. Multiple sclerosis was associated with a significant reduction in normalized Chao1 diversity relative to controls. There were five or six TRBV segments more frequent in patients than controls, and TRBV5-6, TRBV5-1 and TRBV20-1 were among them.

The receptor's source is a girl between 2 and 17 years old with multiple sclerosis. The gene calls are TRBV12-3 or TRBV12-4 and TRBJ1-5; 9 bases match TRBD1. The specimen was blood. Written as DNA, the CDR3 is TGTGCCAGCAGCACCCTACCCACGGGACAGGGTGCGAATCAGCCCCAGCATTTT. It encodes CASSTLPTGQGANQPQHF.